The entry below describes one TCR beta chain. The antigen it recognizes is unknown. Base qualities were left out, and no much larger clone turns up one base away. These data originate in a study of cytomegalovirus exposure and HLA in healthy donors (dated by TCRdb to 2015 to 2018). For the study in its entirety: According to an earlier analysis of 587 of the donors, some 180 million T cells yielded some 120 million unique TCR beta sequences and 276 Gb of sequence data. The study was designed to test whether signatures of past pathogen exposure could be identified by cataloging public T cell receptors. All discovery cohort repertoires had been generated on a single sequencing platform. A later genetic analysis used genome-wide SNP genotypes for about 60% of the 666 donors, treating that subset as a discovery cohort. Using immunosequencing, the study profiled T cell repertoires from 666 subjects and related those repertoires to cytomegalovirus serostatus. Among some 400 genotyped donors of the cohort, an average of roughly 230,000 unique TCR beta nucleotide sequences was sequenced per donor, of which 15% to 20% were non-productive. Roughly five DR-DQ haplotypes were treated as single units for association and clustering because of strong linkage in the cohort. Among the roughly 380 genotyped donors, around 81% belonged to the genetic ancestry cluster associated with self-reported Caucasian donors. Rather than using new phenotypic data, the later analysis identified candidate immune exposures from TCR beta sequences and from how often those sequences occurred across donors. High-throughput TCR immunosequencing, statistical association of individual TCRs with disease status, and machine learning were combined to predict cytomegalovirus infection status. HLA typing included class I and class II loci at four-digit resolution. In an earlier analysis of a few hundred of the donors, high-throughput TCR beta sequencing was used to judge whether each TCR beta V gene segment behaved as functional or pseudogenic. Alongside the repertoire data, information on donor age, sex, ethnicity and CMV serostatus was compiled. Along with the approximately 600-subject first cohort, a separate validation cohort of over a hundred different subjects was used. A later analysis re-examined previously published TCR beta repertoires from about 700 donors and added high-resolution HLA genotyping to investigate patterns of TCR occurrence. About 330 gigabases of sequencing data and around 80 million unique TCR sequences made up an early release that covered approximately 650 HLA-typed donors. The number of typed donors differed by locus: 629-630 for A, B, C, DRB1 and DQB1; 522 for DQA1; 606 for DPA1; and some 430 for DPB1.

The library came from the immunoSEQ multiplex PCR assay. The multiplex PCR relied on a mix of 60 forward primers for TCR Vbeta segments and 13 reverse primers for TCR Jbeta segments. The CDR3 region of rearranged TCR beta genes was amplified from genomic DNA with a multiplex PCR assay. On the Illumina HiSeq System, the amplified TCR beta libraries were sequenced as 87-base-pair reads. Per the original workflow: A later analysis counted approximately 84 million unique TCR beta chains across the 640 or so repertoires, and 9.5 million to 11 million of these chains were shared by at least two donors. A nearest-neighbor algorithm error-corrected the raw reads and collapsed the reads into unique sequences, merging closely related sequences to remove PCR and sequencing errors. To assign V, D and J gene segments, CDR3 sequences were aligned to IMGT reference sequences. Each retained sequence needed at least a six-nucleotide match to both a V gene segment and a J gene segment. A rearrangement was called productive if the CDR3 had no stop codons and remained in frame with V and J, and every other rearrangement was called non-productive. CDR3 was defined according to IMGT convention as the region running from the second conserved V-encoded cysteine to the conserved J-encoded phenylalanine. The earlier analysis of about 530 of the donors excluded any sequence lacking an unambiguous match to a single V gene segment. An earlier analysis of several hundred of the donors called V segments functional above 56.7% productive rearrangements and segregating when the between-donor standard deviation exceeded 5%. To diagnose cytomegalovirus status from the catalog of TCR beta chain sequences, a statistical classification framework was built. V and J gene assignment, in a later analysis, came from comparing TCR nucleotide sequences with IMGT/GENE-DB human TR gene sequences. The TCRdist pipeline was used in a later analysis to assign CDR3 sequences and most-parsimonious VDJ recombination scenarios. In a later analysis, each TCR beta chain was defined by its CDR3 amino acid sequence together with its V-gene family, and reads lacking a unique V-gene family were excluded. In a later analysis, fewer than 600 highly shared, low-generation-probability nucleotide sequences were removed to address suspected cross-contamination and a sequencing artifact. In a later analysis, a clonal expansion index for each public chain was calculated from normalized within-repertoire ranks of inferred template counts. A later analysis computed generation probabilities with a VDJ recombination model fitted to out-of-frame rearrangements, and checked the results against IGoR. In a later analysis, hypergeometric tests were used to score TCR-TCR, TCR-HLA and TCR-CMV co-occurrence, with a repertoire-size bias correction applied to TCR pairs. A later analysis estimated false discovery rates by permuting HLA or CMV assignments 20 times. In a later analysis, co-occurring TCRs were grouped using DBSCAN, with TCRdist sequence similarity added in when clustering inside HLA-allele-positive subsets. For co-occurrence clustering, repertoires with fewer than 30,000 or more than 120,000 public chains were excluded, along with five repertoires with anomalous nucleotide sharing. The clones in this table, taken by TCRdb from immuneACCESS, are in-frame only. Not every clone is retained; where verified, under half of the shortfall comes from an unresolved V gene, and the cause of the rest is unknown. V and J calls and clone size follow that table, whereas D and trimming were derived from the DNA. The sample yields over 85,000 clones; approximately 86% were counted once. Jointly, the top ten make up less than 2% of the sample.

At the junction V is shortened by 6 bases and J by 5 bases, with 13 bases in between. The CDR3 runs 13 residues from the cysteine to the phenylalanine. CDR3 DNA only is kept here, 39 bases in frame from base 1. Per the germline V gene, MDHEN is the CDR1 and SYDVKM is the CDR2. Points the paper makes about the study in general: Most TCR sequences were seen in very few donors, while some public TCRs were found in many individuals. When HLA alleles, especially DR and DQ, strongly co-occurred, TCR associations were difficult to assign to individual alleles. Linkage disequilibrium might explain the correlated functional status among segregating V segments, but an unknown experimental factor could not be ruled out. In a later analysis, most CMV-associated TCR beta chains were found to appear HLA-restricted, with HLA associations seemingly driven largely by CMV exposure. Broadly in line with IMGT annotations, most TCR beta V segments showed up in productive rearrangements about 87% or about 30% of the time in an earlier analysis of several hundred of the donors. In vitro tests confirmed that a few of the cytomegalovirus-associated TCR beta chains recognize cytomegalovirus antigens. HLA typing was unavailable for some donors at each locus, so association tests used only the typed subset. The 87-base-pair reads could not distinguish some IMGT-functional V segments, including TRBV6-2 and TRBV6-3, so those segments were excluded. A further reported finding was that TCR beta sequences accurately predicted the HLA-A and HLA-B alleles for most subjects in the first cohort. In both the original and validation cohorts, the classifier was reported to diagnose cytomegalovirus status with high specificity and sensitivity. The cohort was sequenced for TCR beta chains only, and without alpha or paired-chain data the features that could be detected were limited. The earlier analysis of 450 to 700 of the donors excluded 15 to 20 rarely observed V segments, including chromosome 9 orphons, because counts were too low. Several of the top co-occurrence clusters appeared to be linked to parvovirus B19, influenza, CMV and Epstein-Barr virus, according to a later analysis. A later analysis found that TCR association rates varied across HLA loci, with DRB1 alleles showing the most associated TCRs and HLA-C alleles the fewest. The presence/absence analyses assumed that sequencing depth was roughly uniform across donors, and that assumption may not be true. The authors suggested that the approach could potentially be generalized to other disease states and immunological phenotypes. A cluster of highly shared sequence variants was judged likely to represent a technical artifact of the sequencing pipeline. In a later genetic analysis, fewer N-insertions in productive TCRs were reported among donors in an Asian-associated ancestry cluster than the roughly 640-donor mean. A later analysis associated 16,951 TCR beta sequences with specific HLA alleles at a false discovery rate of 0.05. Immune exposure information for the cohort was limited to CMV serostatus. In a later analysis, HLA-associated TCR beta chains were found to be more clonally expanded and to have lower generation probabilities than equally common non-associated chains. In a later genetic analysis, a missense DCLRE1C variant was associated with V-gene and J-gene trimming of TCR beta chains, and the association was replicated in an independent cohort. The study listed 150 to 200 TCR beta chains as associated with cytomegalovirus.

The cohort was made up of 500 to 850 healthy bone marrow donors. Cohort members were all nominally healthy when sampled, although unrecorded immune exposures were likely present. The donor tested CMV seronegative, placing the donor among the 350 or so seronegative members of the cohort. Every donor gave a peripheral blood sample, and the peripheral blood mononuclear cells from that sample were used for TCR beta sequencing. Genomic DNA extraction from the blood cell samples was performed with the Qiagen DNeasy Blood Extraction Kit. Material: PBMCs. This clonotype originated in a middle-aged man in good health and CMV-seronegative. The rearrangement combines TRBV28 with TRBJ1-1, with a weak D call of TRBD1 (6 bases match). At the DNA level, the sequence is TGTGCCAGCAGGATGGACAGATTAACTGAAGCTTTCTTT. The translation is CASRMDRLTEAFF.